The rows below give T cell receptor beta chains drawn from one sample of a study of blood T cell repertoires in COVID-19. Libraries were prepared by immunoSEQ multiplex PCR; TCRdb keeps only in-frame clonotypes and omits some of them. The sample holds around 130,000 clones; about 86% are singletons and the top ten take approximately 8%. The material sequenced was peripheral blood. These TCRs come from a human donor in a cohort sampled during active COVID-19. CDR3s include the opening cysteine and the closing phenylalanine or tryptophan. Each record gives: clone size, J gene, V gene, D gene, CDR3 DNA, CDR3 protein. The D gene is left open where the match is weak. Size is omitted from some rows. Given values are once, few, many or a class for expanded clones.

clone_size: NA
j_call: TRBJ1-4
v_call: TRBV10-3
d_call: NA
cdr3_nt: TGTGCCATCAGCCCGGGGGGTGAAAAACTGTTTTTT
cdr3_aa: CAISPGGEKLFF

clone_size: NA
j_call: TRBJ1-5
v_call: TRBV2
d_call: NA
cdr3_nt: TGTGCCAGCCGCAGGGATAGCAATCAGCCCCAGCATTTT
cdr3_aa: CASRRDSNQPQHF

clone_size: NA
j_call: TRBJ1-5
v_call: TRBV7-9
d_call: NA
cdr3_nt: TGTGCCAGCAGCCCAGCAGGGGGCAATCAGCCCCAGCATTTT
cdr3_aa: CASSPAGGNQPQHF

clone_size: NA
j_call: TRBJ2-3
v_call: TRBV7-9
d_call: NA
cdr3_nt: TGTGCCAGCAGCTTTCCCCGGGGGCTAGCGGGCACAGATACGCAGTATTTT
cdr3_aa: CASSFPRGLAGTDTQYF

clone_size: NA
j_call: TRBJ2-2
v_call: TRBV12-5
d_call: TRBD1
cdr3_nt: TGTGCTAGTGGTTTGGTGGTCTTTTGGGGACAGGAGATAAACACCGGGGAGCTGTTTTTT
cdr3_aa: CASGLVVFWGQEINTGELFF

clone_size: NA
j_call: TRBJ2-7
v_call: TRBV2
d_call: NA
cdr3_nt: TGTGCCAGCAGTGAGGGGACATATAAAACCTACGAGCAGTACTTC
cdr3_aa: CASSEGTYKTYEQYF

clone_size: NA
j_call: TRBJ1-3
v_call: TRBV11-2
d_call: NA
cdr3_nt: TGTGCCAGCAGCCCCCGGGTGGACTCTGGAAACACCATATATTTT
cdr3_aa: CASSPRVDSGNTIYF

clone_size: NA
j_call: TRBJ2-3
v_call: TRBV5-5
d_call: TRBD1
cdr3_nt: TGTGCCAGCAGTTGGACAGGGGGAAGCACAGATACGCAGTATTTT
cdr3_aa: CASSWTGGSTDTQYF

clone_size: NA
j_call: TRBJ2-1
v_call: TRBV6-5
d_call: TRBD2
cdr3_nt: TGTGCCAGCAACAAACTAGCGGGGGGGCCGGGTGAGCAGTTCTTC
cdr3_aa: CASNKLAGGPGEQFF

clone_size: NA
j_call: TRBJ2-3
v_call: TRBV19
d_call: TRBD2
cdr3_nt: TGTGCCAGTAGTACCCGACTAGCGGGAGTCACAGATACGCAGTATTTT
cdr3_aa: CASSTRLAGVTDTQYF

clone_size: NA
j_call: TRBJ1-1
v_call: TRBV5-4
d_call: TRBD1
cdr3_nt: TGTGCCAGCAGCTTGGGACAGGGGTTGAACACTGAAGCTTTCTTT
cdr3_aa: CASSLGQGLNTEAFF

clone_size: NA
j_call: TRBJ2-1
v_call: TRBV9
d_call: NA
cdr3_nt: TGTGCCAGCAGCGTAGGGTCTGACAGGCAGTTCTTC
cdr3_aa: CASSVGSDRQFF

clone_size: NA
j_call: TRBJ1-1
v_call: TRBV5-1
d_call: NA
cdr3_nt: TGCGCCAGCAGCTTGGGGTTTCAGGGGTGGGGAACTGAAGCTTTCTTT
cdr3_aa: CASSLGFQGWGTEAFF

clone_size: NA
j_call: TRBJ2-3
v_call: TRBV18
d_call: NA
cdr3_nt: TGTGCCAGCTCAGCCCGGACTGGCGCAGATACGCAGTATTTT
cdr3_aa: CASSARTGADTQYF

clone_size: once
j_call: TRBJ2-2
v_call: TRBV3-1/TRBV3-2
d_call: NA
cdr3_nt: TGTGCCAGCAGCCTCCGTACCGGGGAGCTGTTTTTT
cdr3_aa: CASSLRTGELFF

clone_size: NA
j_call: TRBJ1-1
v_call: TRBV5-1
d_call: NA
cdr3_nt: TGCGCCAGCAGCTTTCCTGACAGGCGGAACACTGAAGCTTTCTTT
cdr3_aa: CASSFPDRRNTEAFF

clone_size: NA
j_call: TRBJ1-4
v_call: TRBV5-1
d_call: NA
cdr3_nt: TGCGCCAGCAGCTTGGCGCTCGGAGGATATGAAAAACTGTTTTTT
cdr3_aa: CASSLALGGYEKLFF

clone_size: NA
j_call: TRBJ2-7
v_call: TRBV7-9
d_call: TRBD1
cdr3_nt: TGTGCCAGCACCCGAGGACAGGGAGGCCACGAGCAGTACTTC
cdr3_aa: CASTRGQGGHEQYF

clone_size: NA
j_call: TRBJ2-6
v_call: TRBV3-1/TRBV3-2
d_call: NA
cdr3_nt: TGTGCCAGCAGCCCCAGGGTTCCCCGGCGCTCTGGGGCCAACGTCCTGACTTTC
cdr3_aa: CASSPRVPRRSGANVLTF

clone_size: NA
j_call: TRBJ2-2
v_call: TRBV6-1
d_call: NA
cdr3_nt: TGTGCCAGCAGTGAATTTGTGGGGGACACGAGAGGGGAGCTGTTTTTT
cdr3_aa: CASSEFVGDTRGELFF

clone_size: once
j_call: TRBJ1-6
v_call: TRBV5-8
d_call: NA
cdr3_nt: TGTGCCAGCAGCTCGGCCTCAGGGAACTCACCCCTCCACTTT
cdr3_aa: CASSSASGNSPLHF

clone_size: NA
j_call: TRBJ2-3
v_call: TRBV11-3
d_call: NA
cdr3_nt: TGTGCCAGCAGCTTAGATTGGACAGGCACAGATACGCAGTATTTT
cdr3_aa: CASSLDWTGTDTQYF

clone_size: NA
j_call: TRBJ2-3
v_call: TRBV4-1
d_call: TRBD2
cdr3_nt: TGCGCCAGCAGCCCCAACCTACTAGCGCCTAGCACAGATACGCAGTATTTT
cdr3_aa: CASSPNLLAPSTDTQYF

clone_size: NA
j_call: TRBJ1-1
v_call: TRBV19
d_call: TRBD1
cdr3_nt: TGTGCCAGTAGTATTACAGGGGGGAACACTGAAGCTTTCTTT
cdr3_aa: CASSITGGNTEAFF

clone_size: once
j_call: TRBJ1-5
v_call: TRBV9
d_call: NA
cdr3_nt: TGTGCCAGCAGCGTAGGAGGGGGAAATAATCAGCCCCAGCATTTT
cdr3_aa: CASSVGGGNNQPQHF

clone_size: NA
j_call: TRBJ1-2
v_call: TRBV7-9
d_call: NA
cdr3_nt: TGTGCCAGCAGCTTAGCCGGGGGGAAGAACGGCTACACCTTC
cdr3_aa: CASSLAGGKNGYTF

clone_size: NA
j_call: TRBJ2-7
v_call: TRBV29-1
d_call: TRBD1
cdr3_nt: TGCAGCGTTGAAGATACAGGGGGCAACTACGAGCAGTACTTC
cdr3_aa: CSVEDTGGNYEQYF

clone_size: NA
j_call: TRBJ2-1
v_call: TRBV19
d_call: TRBD2
cdr3_nt: TGTGCCAGTAGTATACCCAGCGGGGGGTTGAACGAGCAGTTCTTC
cdr3_aa: CASSIPSGGLNEQFF

clone_size: NA
j_call: TRBJ1-2
v_call: TRBV11-2
d_call: TRBD1
cdr3_nt: TGTGCCAGCAGCCCAAGCCGGGACAGTAGGCGCTACACCTTC
cdr3_aa: CASSPSRDSRRYTF

clone_size: NA
j_call: TRBJ1-5
v_call: TRBV7-2
d_call: TRBD1
cdr3_nt: TGTGCCAGCAGCTTAGTAGGGACAGGCAATAGCAATCAGCCCCAGCATTTT
cdr3_aa: CASSLVGTGNSNQPQHF

clone_size: NA
j_call: TRBJ1-3
v_call: TRBV18
d_call: NA
cdr3_nt: TGTGCCAGCTCACCACCGGCAGGGGGAAACACCATATATTTT
cdr3_aa: CASSPPAGGNTIYF

clone_size: few
j_call: TRBJ1-5
v_call: TRBV27
d_call: NA
cdr3_nt: TGTGCCAGCAGGGGGCATGGCAATCAGCCCCAGCATTTT
cdr3_aa: CASRGHGNQPQHF

clone_size: NA
j_call: TRBJ2-5
v_call: TRBV18
d_call: TRBD1
cdr3_nt: TGTGCCAGCTCAAAGATAGCGCCGGGACAGGGGGCTGAGACCCAGTACTTC
cdr3_aa: CASSKIAPGQGAETQYF

clone_size: NA
j_call: TRBJ2-2
v_call: TRBV5-1
d_call: TRBD2
cdr3_nt: TGCGCCAGCAGCTTGGCGAGGGCTAGCGGGGCCGGGGAGCTGTTTTTT
cdr3_aa: CASSLARASGAGELFF

clone_size: once
j_call: TRBJ1-3
v_call: TRBV9
d_call: TRBD1
cdr3_nt: TGTGCCAGCAGCGACAAAGGGTCGGGACAGGGAAGAAACACCATATATTTT
cdr3_aa: CASSDKGSGQGRNTIYF

clone_size: NA
j_call: TRBJ1-1
v_call: TRBV5-6
d_call: NA
cdr3_nt: TGTGCCAGCAGCCCCTGGACTGAGGCGAACGAAGCTTTCTTT
cdr3_aa: CASSPWTEANEAFF

clone_size: NA
j_call: TRBJ2-1
v_call: TRBV10-2
d_call: NA
cdr3_nt: TGCGCCAGCAGTGAGGGGGTAGGAGGGTACAGGAACAATGAGCAGTTCTTC
cdr3_aa: CASSEGVGGYRNNEQFF

clone_size: NA
j_call: TRBJ2-7
v_call: TRBV10-3
d_call: NA
cdr3_nt: TGTGCCATCAGTGAGTCTGAATCTGGGGGGACCCTAAGCAGCGAGCAGTACTTC
cdr3_aa: CAISESESGGTLSSEQYF

clone_size: NA
j_call: TRBJ2-7
v_call: TRBV19
d_call: TRBD1
cdr3_nt: TGTGCCAGTAGTGCCCGACGACAGGGGATAACCTACGAGCAGTACTTC
cdr3_aa: CASSARRQGITYEQYF

clone_size: NA
j_call: TRBJ2-1
v_call: TRBV12-5
d_call: TRBD2
cdr3_nt: TGTGCTAGTGGTTTGGGGCACGCTAGTTTAGCGGGGGGGCCTGGTGAGCAGTTCTTC
cdr3_aa: CASGLGHASLAGGPGEQFF

clone_size: NA
j_call: TRBJ1-6
v_call: TRBV7-8
d_call: NA
cdr3_nt: TGTGCCAGCAGCCTTAGGGGGTTACCCCTCCACTTT
cdr3_aa: CASSLRGLPLHF

clone_size: NA
j_call: TRBJ1-1
v_call: TRBV28
d_call: NA
cdr3_nt: TGTGCCAGCGGGGCCCGAGGTACTGAAGCTTTCTTT
cdr3_aa: CASGARGTEAFF

clone_size: NA
j_call: TRBJ1-5
v_call: TRBV27
d_call: NA
cdr3_nt: TGTGCCAGCAGTTCCCTAGATAGCAATCAGCCCCAGCATTTT
cdr3_aa: CASSSLDSNQPQHF

clone_size: NA
j_call: TRBJ2-6
v_call: TRBV19
d_call: NA
cdr3_nt: TGTGCCAGTAGGATACAGGGCGCCTCTGGGGCCAACGTCCTGACTTTC
cdr3_aa: CASRIQGASGANVLTF

clone_size: once
j_call: TRBJ2-7
v_call: TRBV18
d_call: TRBD1
cdr3_nt: TGTGCCAGCTCACCTGAGGGACAGCGAGCTTTGCAGTACTTC
cdr3_aa: CASSPEGQRALQYF

clone_size: NA
j_call: TRBJ1-1
v_call: TRBV9
d_call: NA
cdr3_nt: TGTGCCAGCAGCTTTACCGGGACAACTGGCACTGAAGCTTTCTTT
cdr3_aa: CASSFTGTTGTEAFF